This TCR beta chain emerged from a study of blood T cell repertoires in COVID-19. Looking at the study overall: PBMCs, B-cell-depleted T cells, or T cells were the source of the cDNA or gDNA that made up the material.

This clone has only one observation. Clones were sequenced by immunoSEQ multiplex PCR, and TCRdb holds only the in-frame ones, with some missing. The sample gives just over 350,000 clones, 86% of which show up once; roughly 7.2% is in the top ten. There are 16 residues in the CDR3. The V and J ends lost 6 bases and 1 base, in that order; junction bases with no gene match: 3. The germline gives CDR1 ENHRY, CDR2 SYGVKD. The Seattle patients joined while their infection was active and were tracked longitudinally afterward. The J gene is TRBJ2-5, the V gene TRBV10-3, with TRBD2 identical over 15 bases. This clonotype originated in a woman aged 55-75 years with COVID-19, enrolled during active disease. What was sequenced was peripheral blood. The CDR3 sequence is CAIRRTSGGAQETQYF. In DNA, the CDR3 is TGTGCCATCAGGAGGACTAGCGGGGGGGCCCAAGAGACCCAGTACTTC.